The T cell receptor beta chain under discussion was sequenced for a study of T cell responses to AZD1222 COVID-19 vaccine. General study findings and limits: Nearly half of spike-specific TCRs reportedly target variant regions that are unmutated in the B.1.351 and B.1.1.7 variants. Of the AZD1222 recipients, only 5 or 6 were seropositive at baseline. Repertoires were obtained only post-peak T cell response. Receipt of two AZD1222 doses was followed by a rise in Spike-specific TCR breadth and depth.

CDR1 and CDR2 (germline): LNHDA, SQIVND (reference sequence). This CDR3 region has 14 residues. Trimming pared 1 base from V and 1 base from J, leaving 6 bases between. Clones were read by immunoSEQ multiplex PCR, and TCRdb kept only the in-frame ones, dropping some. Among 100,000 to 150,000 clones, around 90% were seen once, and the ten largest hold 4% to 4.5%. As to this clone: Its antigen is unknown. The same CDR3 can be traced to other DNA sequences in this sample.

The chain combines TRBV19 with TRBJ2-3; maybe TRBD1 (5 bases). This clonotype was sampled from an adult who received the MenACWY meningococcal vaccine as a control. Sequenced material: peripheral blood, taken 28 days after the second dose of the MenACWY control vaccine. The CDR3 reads CASSIGGGTDTQYF. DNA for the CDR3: TGTGCCAGTAGTATAGGGGGCGGCACAGATACGCAGTATTTT.